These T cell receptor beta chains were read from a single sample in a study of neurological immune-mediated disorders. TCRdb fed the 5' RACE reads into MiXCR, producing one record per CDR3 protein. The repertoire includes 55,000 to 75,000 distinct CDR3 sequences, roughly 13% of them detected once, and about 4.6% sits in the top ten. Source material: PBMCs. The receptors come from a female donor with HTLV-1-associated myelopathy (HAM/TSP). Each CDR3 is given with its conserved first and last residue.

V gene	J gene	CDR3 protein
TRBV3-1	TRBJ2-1	CASSQSTSGGANEQFF
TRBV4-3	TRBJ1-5	CASSQQTGDSNQPQHF
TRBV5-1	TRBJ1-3	CASSSTGTGSGNTIYF
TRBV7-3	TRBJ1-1	CASSFTLNTEDFF
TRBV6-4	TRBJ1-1	CASILKNTEAFF
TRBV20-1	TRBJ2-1	CSASSGRTVSEQFF
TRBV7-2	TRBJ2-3	CASSWGQSTDTQYF
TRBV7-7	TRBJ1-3	CASSPYTIYF
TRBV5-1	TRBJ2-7	CASSSGTSGGNKYF
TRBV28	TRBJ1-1	CASSLSVRGVAFF
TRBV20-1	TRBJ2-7	CSAETDRGYEQYF
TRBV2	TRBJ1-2	CASRAGTGEGYTF
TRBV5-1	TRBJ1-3	CASSYAGGAGNTIYF
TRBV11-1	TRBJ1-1	CASSTRWGARNTEAFF
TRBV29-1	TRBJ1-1	CSVPVGRGIYSEAFF
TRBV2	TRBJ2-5	CASSDAAGRGQETQYF
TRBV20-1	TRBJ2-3	CSARDLRLAGTYITDTQYF
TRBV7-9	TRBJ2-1	CASSHPVDEQFF
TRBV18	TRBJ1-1	CASSPRPQNTEAFF
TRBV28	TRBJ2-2	CASSLAGSPNTGELFF
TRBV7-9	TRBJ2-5	CASSFGVSQTQYF
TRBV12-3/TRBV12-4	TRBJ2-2	CASSRGLAGAGELFF